Below are 24 T cell receptor beta chains sequenced from a single sample in a study of blood T cell repertoires in COVID-19. The repertoire was sequenced with immunoSEQ multiplex PCR; TCRdb's copy has only in-frame clones and lacks some. The sample comprises around 700,000 clones, 70% to 90% of which are singletons, and approximately 0.3% rests with the top ten. The sample consisted of peripheral blood. These receptors were obtained from a young woman with acute or convalescent COVID-19.

The gene calls are TRBV7-8 and TRBJ2-5, with 8 bases identical to TRBD1. V shed 3 bases, J shed 3 bases, and the junction held 6 bases outside the gene matches. This CDR3 is 15 amino acids long. Germline lookup yields CDR1 SGHVS and CDR2 FQNEAQ. This CDR3 reads CASSFGQGGKETQYF. CDR3 nucleotides: TGTGCCAGCAGCTTCGGACAGGGTGGGAAAGAGACCCAGTACTTC.

In its sample, this clone was seen once. The rearrangement joins TRBV14 to TRBJ1-1; 7 bases agree with TRBD1. The germline gives CDR1 SGHDN, CDR2 FVKESK. CDR3 length equals 15 residues. The junction had 2 bases not matched to a gene; V was cut back by 1 base and J by 0 bases. The DNA for the CDR3 is TGTGCCAGCAGCCAAGTGCAGGGGGTGAACACTGAAGCTTTCTTT. Amino acid sequence: CASSQVQGVNTEAFF.

J is TRBJ1-1 and V is TRBV19, with a possible D match to TRBD1 (6 bases). This CDR3 comprises 18 residues. The germline V gene has CDR1 LNHDA and CDR2 SQIVND (reference sequence). The ends were cut back, 4 bases at V and 1 base at J, with 22 bases in the middle. The CDR3 DNA is TGTGCCAGTAGTAGCGGATGGACAGATGTTTCCGAGAACACTGAAGCTTTCTTT. Translating gives CASSSGWTDVSENTEAFF.

The chain joins TRBV5-1 to TRBJ1-1; TRBD1 agrees at 12 bases. The ends lost 4 bases at V and 5 bases at J; junction bases unmatched: 12. CDR1 SGHRS and CDR2 YFSETQ come from the germline V gene. The CDR3 runs 17 residues. This chain's CDR3 is CASSPEGQGAFWTEAFF. The CDR3 bases are TGCGCCAGCAGCCCCGAGGGACAGGGGGCGTTCTGGACTGAAGCTTTCTTT.

The J gene is TRBJ2-1, the V gene TRBV9, with D perhaps TRBD1 (5 bases). The CDR3 length is 16 residues. The ends were cut back, 4 bases at V and 0 bases at J, with 14 bases in the middle. Germline V gene data show CDR1 as SGDLS and CDR2 as YYNGEE. CDR3 residues: CASSPQQVTSYNEQFF. CDR3 coding DNA: TGTGCCAGCAGCCCCCAACAGGTTACCTCCTACAATGAGCAGTTCTTC.

This clone was recorded once. The CDR3, as DNA: TGTGCCAGCAGTGAAGCGCTCCTGGGGGGAGGTACTGAAGCTTTCTTT. It translates to CASSEALLGGGTEAFF. This chain uses TRBV2 with TRBJ1-1, with D tentatively TRBD1 (5 bases). The CDR3 consists of 16 residues. Germline V CDR1 and CDR2: SNHLY, FYNNEI. The V gene lost 0 bases and the J gene lost 5 bases, with 16 bases spanning the gap.

This chain connects TRBV18 to TRBJ1-2, with D perhaps TRBD1 (5 bases). Trimming pared 2 bases from V and 7 bases from J, leaving 23 bases between. CDR3 size: 17 residues. Germline V gives CDR1 KGHSH, CDR2 LQKENI. The CDR3: CASSPGRVSQDPSGYTF. The DNA for the CDR3 is TGTGCCAGCTCACCAGGCAGGGTTTCCCAAGATCCGAGTGGCTACACCTTC.

The V and J genes are TRBV5-6 and TRBJ2-2, with TRBD2 matching over 10 bases. Germline lookup yields CDR1 SGHDT and CDR2 YYEEEE. This CDR3 contains 19 residues. The ends lost 0 bases at V and 5 bases at J; junction bases unmatched: 13. Here the CDR3 reads CASSLGLAGFPFDTGELFF. Written as DNA, the CDR3 is TGTGCCAGCAGCTTGGGACTAGCGGGTTTTCCGTTTGATACCGGGGAGCTGTTTTTT.

The rearrangement joins TRBV30 to TRBJ1-1; tentative D call: TRBD1 (5 bases). Germline loops: CDR1 GTSNPN, CDR2 SVGIG (reference sequence). Trimming shortened V by 6 bases and J by 4 bases, and 12 bases separated the two germline ends. The CDR3 totals 12 residues. CDR3: CACSKGITEAFF. Here the CDR3 DNA reads TGTGCCTGCTCGAAGGGGATCACTGAAGCTTTCTTT.

The rearrangement joins TRBV3-1 (or the pseudogene TRBV3-2) to TRBJ2-3; possibly TRBD2 for D (6 bases). The germline V gene encodes CDR1 LGHDT and CDR2 YNNKEL (reference sequence). Trimming took 3 bases from V and 0 from J, leaving 10 bases between them. The CDR3 contains 15 residues. The CDR3 DNA is TGTGCCAGCAGCCACAGGGACTTAAGCACAGATACGCAGTATTTT. This translates into CASSHRDLSTDTQYF.

The chain recombines TRBV4-1 with TRBJ1-4; D gene ambiguous. Germline V gives CDR1 MGHRA, CDR2 YSYEKL. This CDR3 comprises 13 residues. Between the trimmed V and J ends, which lost 1 base and 7 bases, there was a span of 7 bases. The CDR3 nucleotides are TGCGCCAGCAGCCAAGGGCCTTCTGAAAAACTGTTTTTT. Amino acid sequence: CASSQGPSEKLFF.

The J gene is TRBJ1-1, the V gene TRBV18; a weak D match, TRBD1 (6 bases). CDR1 and CDR2 from the germline V gene are KGHSH and LQKENI. The CDR3 is 16 amino acids. Deletions cut 6 bases from V and 0 bases from J, with 17 bases between. CDR3 sequence (DNA): TGTGCCAGCTCGCTCCGGACAGCTCCGATGAACACTGAAGCTTTCTTT. Protein: CASSLRTAPMNTEAFF.

Regarding this clone: A clone one base away is much larger, so this may be a read error. The genes are TRBV5-4 and TRBJ1-1; 11 nucleotides match TRBD1. Germline-derived CDR1 and CDR2 are SGHNT and YYREEE (reference sequence). Germline trimming cut 3 bases from V and 4 bases from J; bases unmatched to any gene: 2. This CDR3 has 14 residues. CDR3: CASSSGTGGTEAFF. The DNA for the CDR3 is TGTGCCAGCAGCTCCGGGACAGGGGGCACTGAAGCTTTCTTT. Supplemented by reference TRBV5-4 and TRBJ1-1, the full variable domain reads ETGVTQSPTHLIKTRGQQVTLRCSSQSGHNTVSWYQQALGQGPQFIFQYYREEENGRGNFPPRFSGLQFPNYSSELNVNALELDDSALYLCASSSGTGGTEAFFGQGTRLTVV.

The chain combines TRBV5-1 with TRBJ2-1, with TRBD2 matching 10 bases. CDR3 length equals 14 residues. Looked up from germline, CDR1 is SGHRS and CDR2 is YFSETQ. V lost 2 bases, J lost 9 bases, and 5 bases stayed unmatched. CDR3 loop: CASSFERGGGEQFF. The CDR3 DNA reads as TGCGCCAGCAGCTTCGAGCGGGGGGGCGGTGAGCAGTTCTTC.

The chain carries TRBV19 and TRBJ2-7, with 10 bases that match TRBD1. The CDR3 extends over 14 amino acids. Looked up from germline, CDR1 is LNHDA and CDR2 is SQIVND (reference sequence). Losses at the gene ends were 4 bases for V and 4 bases for J; bases not matched to a gene: 4. The CDR3 nucleotides read TGTGCCAGTAGTACCGGGACAGGGGCTTACGAGCAGTACTTC. Encoded protein: CASSTGTGAYEQYF. Combining the CDR3 with reference TRBV19 and TRBJ2-7 gives the whole variable domain DGGITQSPKYLFRKEGQNVTLSCEQNLNHDAMYWYRQDPGQGLRLIYYSQIVNDFQKGDIAEGYSVSREKKESFPLTVTSAQKNPTAFYLCASSTGTGAYEQYFGPGTRLTVT.

The chain couples TRBV2 to TRBJ2-7, with 7 bases identical to TRBD1. The CDR3 runs to 15 residues. V lost 7 bases and J lost 2; bases outside the gene matches: 11. Germline CDR1 is SNHLY and CDR2 is FYNNEI. CDR3 DNA: TGTGCCAGCACCCACCCGGGGACAGATCCCTACGAGCAGTACTTC. This translates into CASTHPGTDPYEQYF.

The genes are TRBV30 and TRBJ2-7; 7 bases map to TRBD1. Per the germline V gene, CDR1 is GTSNPN and CDR2 is SVGIG (reference sequence). The V and J ends lost 1 base and 10 bases, in that order; junction bases with no gene match: 22. The length of the CDR3 is 17 residues. The CDR3 bases are TGTGCCTGGAGTGCCTCCCGGGACAGTTCCTTAAGTGTGTATCAGTACTTC. Translating it yields CAWSASRDSSLSVYQYF.

V usage is TRBV7-2 and J usage is TRBJ2-1; 8 bases fit TRBD1. The CDR3 is 13 amino acids. Germline CDR1 SGHTA, CDR2 FQGNSA. V shed 5 bases and J 15 bases; nucleotides not matched to a gene: 12. The CDR3 DNA is TGTGCCAGCAGCCCCACCGGGTCAGGGGGCTGGTTCTTC. It yields the protein CASSPTGSGGWFF.

The V and J genes are TRBV4-3 and TRBJ1-1; a possible D gene is TRBD1 (5 bases). V lost 1 base to trimming and J lost 8 bases, with 8 bases between them. The CDR3 sequence is 12 residues long. Per germline, CDR1 LGHNA and CDR2 YSLEER. The CDR3 region is CASSQAWGEAFF. The CDR3 DNA follows: TGCGCCAGCAGCCAAGCATGGGGCGAAGCTTTCTTT.

This sequence joins TRBV11-2 and TRBJ1-1; possibly TRBD1 for D (6 bases). In germline, CDR1 is SGHAT, CDR2 FQNNGV. V was pared by 2 bases and J by 5 bases, with 21 bases between. CDR3 size: 17 residues. Here the CDR3 reads CASSLKGGWQKGTEAFF. As DNA, the CDR3 is TGTGCCAGCAGCTTAAAGGGGGGGTGGCAGAAGGGGACTGAAGCTTTCTTT.

This chain uses TRBV7-2 with TRBJ2-7; D ambiguous. Germline-derived CDR1 and CDR2 are SGHTA and FQGNSA. CDR3 size: 12 residues. Trimming shortened V by 6 bases and J by 1 base, and 7 bases separated the two germline ends. CDR3: CASRSPSYEQYF. CDR3 bases: TGTGCCAGCAGAAGCCCATCCTACGAGCAGTACTTC.

With respect to this clone: Other nucleotide sequences from this sample produce the same CDR3. The chain links TRBV19 to TRBJ1-1; 7 bases are a match to TRBD1. The CDR3 has 13 amino acids. V shed 4 bases and J 2 bases; nucleotides not matched to a gene: 1. Germline CDR1 is LNHDA and CDR2 is SQIVND (reference sequence). The CDR3 coding sequence is TGTGCCAGTAGTAGACAGGGCAACACTGAAGCTTTCTTT. Translating it yields CASSRQGNTEAFF. Drawing the rest from reference TRBV19 and TRBJ1-1, the complete variable domain is DGGITQSPKYLFRKEGQNVTLSCEQNLNHDAMYWYRQDPGQGLRLIYYSQIVNDFQKGDIAEGYSVSREKKESFPLTVTSAQKNPTAFYLCASSRQGNTEAFFGQGTRLTVV.

V and J are TRBV4-2 and TRBJ2-7, with D perhaps matching TRBD1 (7 bases). Trimming left V 1 base short and J 7 bases short, with 11 bases between. In germline, CDR1 is LGHNA, CDR2 YNFKEQ. This CDR3 has 13 residues. CDR3 amino acids: CASSQAGGGEQYF. In DNA form, the CDR3 reads TGTGCCAGCAGCCAAGCAGGGGGAGGTGAGCAGTACTTC.

V usage is TRBV29-1 and J usage is TRBJ2-3; 8 bases agree with TRBD1. The germline CDR1 and CDR2 sequences are SQVTM and ANQGSEA. Trimming removed 3 bases from V and 5 bases from J; junction bases left unmatched: 7. This CDR3 comprises 14 residues. The CDR3 coding sequence is TGCAGCGTTGAGGAGGGCAGGGGGCAAGATACGCAGTATTTT. It translates to CSVEEGRGQDTQYF.